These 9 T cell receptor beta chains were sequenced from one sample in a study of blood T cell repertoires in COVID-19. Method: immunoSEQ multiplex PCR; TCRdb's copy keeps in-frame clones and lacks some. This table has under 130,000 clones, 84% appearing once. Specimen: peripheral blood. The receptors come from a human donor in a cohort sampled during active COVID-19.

The DNA of the CDR3 is TGCGCCAGCAGCTTGGCGCAGTCGCAAGAGACCCAGTACTTC. This translates into CASSLAQSQETQYF. The chain is built from TRBV5-1 and TRBJ2-5; D gene uncertain. The CDR3 sequence is 14 residues long. Deletions cut 0 bases from V and 2 bases from J, with 8 bases between. Germline V lookup: CDR1 SGHRS, CDR2 YFSETQ.

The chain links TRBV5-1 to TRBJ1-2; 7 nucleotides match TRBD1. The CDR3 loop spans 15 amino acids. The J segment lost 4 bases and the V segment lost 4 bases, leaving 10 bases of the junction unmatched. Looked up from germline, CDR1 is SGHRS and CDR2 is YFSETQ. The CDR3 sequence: CASSREGALGYGYTF. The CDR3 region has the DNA TGCGCCAGCAGCCGGGAGGGGGCCCTTGGCTATGGCTACACCTTC.

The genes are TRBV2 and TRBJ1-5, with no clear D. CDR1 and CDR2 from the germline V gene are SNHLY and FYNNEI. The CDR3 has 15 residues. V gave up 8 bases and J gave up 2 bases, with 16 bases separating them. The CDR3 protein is CASSLGLSGNQPQHF. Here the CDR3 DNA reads TGTGCCAGCTCTTTAGGACTTTCGGGCAATCAGCCCCAGCATTTT.

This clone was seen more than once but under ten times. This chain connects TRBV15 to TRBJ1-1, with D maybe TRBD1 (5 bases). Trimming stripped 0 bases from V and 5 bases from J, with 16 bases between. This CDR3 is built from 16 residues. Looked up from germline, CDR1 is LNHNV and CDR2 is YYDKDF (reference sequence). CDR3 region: CATSRDAARGVTEAFF. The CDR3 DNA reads TGTGCCACCAGCAGAGATGCCGCCCGGGGGGTGACTGAAGCTTTCTTT. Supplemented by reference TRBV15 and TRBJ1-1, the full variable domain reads DAMVIQNPRYQVTQFGKPVTLSCSQTLNHNVMYWYQQKSSQAPKLLFHYYDKDFNNEADTPDNFQSRRPNTSFCFLDIRSPGLGDTAMYLCATSRDAARGVTEAFFGQGTRLTVV.

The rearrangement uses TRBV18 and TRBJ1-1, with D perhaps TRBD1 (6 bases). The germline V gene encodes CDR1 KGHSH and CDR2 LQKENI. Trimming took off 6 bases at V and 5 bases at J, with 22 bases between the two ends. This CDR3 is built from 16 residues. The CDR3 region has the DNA TGTGCCAGCTCGCCGGGACAACTAAGTCCTCCTACTGAAGCTTTCTTT. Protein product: CASSPGQLSPPTEAFF.

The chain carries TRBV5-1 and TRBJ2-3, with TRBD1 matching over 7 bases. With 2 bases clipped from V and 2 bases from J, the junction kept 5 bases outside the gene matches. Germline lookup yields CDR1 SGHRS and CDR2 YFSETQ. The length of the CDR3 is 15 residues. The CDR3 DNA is TGCGCCAGCAGCTTTTTGGGACAGCACACAGATACGCAGTATTTT. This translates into CASSFLGQHTDTQYF.

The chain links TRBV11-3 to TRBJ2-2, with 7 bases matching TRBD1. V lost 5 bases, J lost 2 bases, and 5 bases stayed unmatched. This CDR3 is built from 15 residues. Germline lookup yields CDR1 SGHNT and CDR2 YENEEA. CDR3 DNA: TGTGCCAGCAGCCGGAACAGGGGAAACACCGGGGAGCTGTTTTTT. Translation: CASSRNRGNTGELFF. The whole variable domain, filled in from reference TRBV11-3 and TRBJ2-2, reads EAGVVQSPRYKIIEKKQPVAFWCNPISGHNTLYWYLQNLGQGPELLIRYENEEAVDDSQLPKDRFSAERLKGVDSTLKIQPAELGDSAVYLCASSRNRGNTGELFFGEGSRLTVL.

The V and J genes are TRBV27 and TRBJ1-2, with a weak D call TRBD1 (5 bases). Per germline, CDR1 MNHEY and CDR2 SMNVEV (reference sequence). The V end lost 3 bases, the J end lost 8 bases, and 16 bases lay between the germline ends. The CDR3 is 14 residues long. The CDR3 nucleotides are TGTGCCAGCAGTTTGGTCCCCCAGGGTCAGGGCTACACCTTC. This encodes CASSLVPQGQGYTF.

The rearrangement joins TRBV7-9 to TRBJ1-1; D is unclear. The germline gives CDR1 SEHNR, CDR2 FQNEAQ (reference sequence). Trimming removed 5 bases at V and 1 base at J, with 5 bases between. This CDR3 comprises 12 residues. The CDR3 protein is CASSTQNTEAFF. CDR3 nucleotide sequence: TGTGCCAGCAGCACACAGAACACTGAAGCTTTCTTT.